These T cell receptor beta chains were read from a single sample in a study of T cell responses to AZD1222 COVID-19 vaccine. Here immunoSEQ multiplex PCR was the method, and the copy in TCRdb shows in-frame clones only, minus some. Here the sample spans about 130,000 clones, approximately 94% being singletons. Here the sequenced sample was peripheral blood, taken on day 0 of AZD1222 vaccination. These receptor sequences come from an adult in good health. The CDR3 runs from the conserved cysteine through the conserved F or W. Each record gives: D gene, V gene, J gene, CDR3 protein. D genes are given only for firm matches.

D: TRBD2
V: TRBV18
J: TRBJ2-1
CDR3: CASSPPLAGADEQFF

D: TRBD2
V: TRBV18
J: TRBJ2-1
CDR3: CASSPLAGGTYNEQFF

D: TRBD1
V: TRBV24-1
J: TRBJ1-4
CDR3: CATSAGTGGREKLFF

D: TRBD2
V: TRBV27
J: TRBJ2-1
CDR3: CASSLLAGGGPNEQFF

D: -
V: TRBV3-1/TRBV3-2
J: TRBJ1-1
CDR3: CASSQDDRTEAFF

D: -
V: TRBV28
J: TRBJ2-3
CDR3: CASSLIRADTQYF

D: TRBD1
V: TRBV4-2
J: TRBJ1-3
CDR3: CASSPQRDSHSGNTIYF

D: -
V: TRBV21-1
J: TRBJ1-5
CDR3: CASSKGKRWGRNQPQHF

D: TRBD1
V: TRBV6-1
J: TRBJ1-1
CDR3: CASSERRGLRAFF

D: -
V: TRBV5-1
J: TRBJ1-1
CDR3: CASSKRTDSTEAFF

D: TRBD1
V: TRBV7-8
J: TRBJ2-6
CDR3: CASSPWGDRAGANVLTF

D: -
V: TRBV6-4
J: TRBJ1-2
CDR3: CASGKTEADYGYTF

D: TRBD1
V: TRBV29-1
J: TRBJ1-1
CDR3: CSVEIGQVNTEAFF

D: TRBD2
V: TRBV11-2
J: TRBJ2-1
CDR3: CASSPPLAGGDNEQFF

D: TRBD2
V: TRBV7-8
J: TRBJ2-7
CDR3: CASSLLGLASYEQYF

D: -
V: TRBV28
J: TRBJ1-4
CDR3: CASSLTTTGEKLFF

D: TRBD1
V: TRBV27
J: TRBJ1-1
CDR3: CASSSEYGTGDPEAFF

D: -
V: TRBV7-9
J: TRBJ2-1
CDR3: CASGRTGYNEQFF

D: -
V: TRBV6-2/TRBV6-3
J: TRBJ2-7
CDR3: CASSYGVASEQYF

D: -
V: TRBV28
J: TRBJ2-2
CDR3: CASSLWGRGITGELFF

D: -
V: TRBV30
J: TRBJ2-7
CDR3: CAWGIPSWDEQYF

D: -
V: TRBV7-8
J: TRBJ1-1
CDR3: CASSPVLNTEAFF

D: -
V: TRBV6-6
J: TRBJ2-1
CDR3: CASSPPVVHNEQFF

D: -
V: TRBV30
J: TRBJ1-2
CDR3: CAWSVLLGYYGYTF

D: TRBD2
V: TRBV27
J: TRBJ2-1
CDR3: CASSPNFSGRAGNEQFF

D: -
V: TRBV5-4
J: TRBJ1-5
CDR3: CASSSGGGGMDQPQHF

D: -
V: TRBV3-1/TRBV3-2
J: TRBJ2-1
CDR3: CASSQDLSVPSYNEQFF

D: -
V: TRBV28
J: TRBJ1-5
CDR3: CASSKNQPQHF

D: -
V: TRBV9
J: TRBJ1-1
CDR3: CASSVGGAGNTEAFF

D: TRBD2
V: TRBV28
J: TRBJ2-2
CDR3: CASTVAGDHVGELFF

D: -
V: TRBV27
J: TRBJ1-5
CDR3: CASSWDSVGQPQHF

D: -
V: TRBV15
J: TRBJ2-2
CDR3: CATSRVSTGELFF

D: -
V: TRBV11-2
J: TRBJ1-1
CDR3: CASSPEMNTEAFF

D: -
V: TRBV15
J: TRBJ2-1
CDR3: CATSREGLPAYNEQFF

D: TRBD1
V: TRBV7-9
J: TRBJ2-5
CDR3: CASSPNPRTGQETQYF

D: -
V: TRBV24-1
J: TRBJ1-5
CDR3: CATSEQGWGNQPQHF

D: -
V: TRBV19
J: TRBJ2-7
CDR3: CASSIGYEQYF

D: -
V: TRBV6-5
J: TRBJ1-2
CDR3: CASRPSGSGNYGYTF

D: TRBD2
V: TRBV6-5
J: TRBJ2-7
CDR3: CASRPLAGGYEQYF

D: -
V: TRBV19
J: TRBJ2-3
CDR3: CASSIGGYTQYF

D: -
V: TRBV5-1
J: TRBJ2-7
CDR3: CASSLRPNYEQYF

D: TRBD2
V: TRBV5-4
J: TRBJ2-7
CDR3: CASSLSPTGTTYEQYF

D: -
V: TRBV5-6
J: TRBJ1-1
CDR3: CASNELIDRDTEAFF

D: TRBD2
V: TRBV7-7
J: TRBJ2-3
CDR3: CASSPGLAGGSDTQYF

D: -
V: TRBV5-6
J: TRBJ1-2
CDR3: CASTELGRIYGYTF

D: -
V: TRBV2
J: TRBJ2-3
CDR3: CASSESAPHRAQIRHTDTQYF

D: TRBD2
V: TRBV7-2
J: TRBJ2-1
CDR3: CASSPLPASGRANEQFF

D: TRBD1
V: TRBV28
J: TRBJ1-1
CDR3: CASSFFRGQRNTEAFF

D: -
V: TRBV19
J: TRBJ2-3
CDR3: CASSADRSTDTQYF

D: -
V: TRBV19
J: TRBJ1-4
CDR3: CASRDLQEKLFF

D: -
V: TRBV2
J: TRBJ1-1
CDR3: CASSEQGPEAFF

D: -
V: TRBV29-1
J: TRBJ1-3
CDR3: CSVEDGSSGNTIYF

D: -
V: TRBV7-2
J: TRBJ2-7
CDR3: CASSTPALSYEQYF